This T cell receptor (beta chain) was captured in a study of blood T cell dynamics during melanoma immunotherapy. Study-wide results and limits: The study could not tell melanoma-specific clones from general immune activation.

This sample's time point: pre-treatment baseline. Samples come from before therapy and from week 3 after the first blockade cycle. The protocol was immunoSEQ multiplex PCR, while the TCRdb copy is restricted to in-frame clones and leaves out a portion. This table holds 8,500 to 11,000 clones, more than 85% found once. Note on this clone: Its antigen remains unidentified.

The CDR3 has 17 residues. J lost 0 bases, V lost 5 bases, and 6 bases had no gene match. Germline loops: CDR1 SGHAT, CDR2 FQNNGV. The sequence was collected from a human donor with melanoma. The sequences come from blood, collected from a patient treated with checkpoint blockade. The rearrangement links TRBV11-2 to TRBJ2-3; 12 bases agree with TRBD2. For the CDR3, the DNA is TGTGCCAGCAGCCTACGGACTAGCGGGAAGAGCACAGATACGCAGTATTTT. It specifies CASSLRTSGKSTDTQYF.